This T cell receptor beta chain was sequenced for a study of T cells in Graves' hyperthyroidism and ophthalmopathy. V lost 4 bases, J lost 4 bases, and 13 bases lay in between. Germline V gene sequence: CDR1 LGHNT, CDR2 FRNRAP. The CDR3 covers 15 residues. Amplified regions were TCR beta CDR3 sequences from RNA transcripts. Initially, a first-round RT-PCR of the TCR CDR3 employed the HTBI primer set. MiXCR, applied by TCRdb to the multiplex PCR reads, yields one record per CDR3 protein. In the table there are approximately 620,000 distinct CDR3 sequences, approximately 15% of which are singletons. The sample holds a few counts of this clonotype. A sample of blood taken at first hyperthyroidism diagnosis preceded any ophthalmopathy symptoms.

The receptor was derived from a woman aged 25 to 39 with Graves' hyperthyroidism that later progressed to Graves' ophthalmopathy. Sample: blood. V gene TRBV12-5 combines with J gene TRBJ2-2, with a possible D match to TRBD2 (6 bases). CDR3 nucleotide sequence: TGTGCTAGTGGTTACGGGCAGGGAGGCACCGGGGAGCTGTTTTTT. This translates into CASGYGQGGTGELFF.